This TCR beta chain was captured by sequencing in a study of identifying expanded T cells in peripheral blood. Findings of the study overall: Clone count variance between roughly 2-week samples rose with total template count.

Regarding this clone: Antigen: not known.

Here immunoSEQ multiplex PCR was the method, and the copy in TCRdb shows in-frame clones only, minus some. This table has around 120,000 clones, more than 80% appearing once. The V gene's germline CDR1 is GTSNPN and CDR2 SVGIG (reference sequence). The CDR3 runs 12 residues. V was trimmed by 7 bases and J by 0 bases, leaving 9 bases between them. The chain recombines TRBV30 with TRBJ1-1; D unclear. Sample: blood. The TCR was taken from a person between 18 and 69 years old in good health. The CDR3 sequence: CALTTVNTEAFF. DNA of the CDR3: TGTGCCTTAACAACAGTGAACACTGAAGCTTTCTTT.